This T cell receptor (beta chain) originates from a study of blood T cell repertoires in COVID-19 (dated by TCRdb to 2018 to 2021). Concerning the study at large: Samples from collaborators originated in the United States, Italy and Spain and spanned both the acute and convalescent phases of COVID-19. The material from the prospective study consisted of cDNA or gDNA derived from T cells, B-cell-depleted T cells, or PBMCs. Deeply sampled blood TCRbeta repertoires from subjects exposed to, actively infected with, or recovered from COVID-19 were included in the dataset. The repertoires were released in a freely available public database intended as a resource for research on the immune response to SARS-CoV-2. Samples came from the ongoing ImmuneRACE study (first 160 participants) plus 1,254 subjects from 6 global collaborators. Sample metadata almost always included a de-identified subject ID, COVID-19 status, age in years and sex. Where available, HLA class I and class II types were obtained from metadata supplied by the sample provider rather than from assay-based typing. Broad study findings and their caveats: The amount of clinical and demographic metadata varied by source and participant and was provided uncurated.

This clone was recorded at least ten times. Its antigen is not yet known. Qualities for individual bases were not recorded, and no much larger clone is one base off. The same CDR3 also results from other DNA sequences found in this sample. One collaborating source in Seattle enrolled patients while the patients were actively infected and followed the patients over time throughout the course of disease. Each collaborating institution followed its own protocols to collect whole blood in K2EDTA tubes. For TCRbeta analysis, collaborator samples were shipped as frozen whole blood, as isolated PBMCs, or as DNA extracted from either sample type. The CDR3 contains 14 residues, cysteine and phenylalanine counted. Here the CDR3 DNA is all that survives: 42 bases in frame from base 1. Trimming takes 1 base from V and 2 bases from J, and the germline ends sit 9 bases apart. From a lookup of the germline V gene (reference sequence), CDR1 and CDR2 are SGHNT and YYREEE.

TCRbeta CDR3 regions were amplified from genomic DNA by means of the immunoSEQ Assay, a bias-controlled multiplex PCR. The study's processing was this. Nucleated cell counts per sample were estimated from amplification of reference gene primers within the assay. To quantify the absolute abundance of each unique TCRbeta CDR3 rearrangement, sequence reads were collapsed and filtered. For each sample, productive Simpson clonality was calculated by taking the square root of Simpson's diversity index across productive rearrangements. TCRdb holds this immuneACCESS table with in-frame rearrangements only. Some clones are missing; in checked studies, unresolved V genes explain under half, and the rest has no known cause. For V, J and clone size, that table is used; D and trimming come from the DNA. The table for this sample lists some 200,000 clones; approximately 85% of them were counted only once. Around 2.5% of the sample is held by the ten biggest clonotypes.

The source material was peripheral blood. This clonotype was sampled from a woman between 65 and 79 years old with COVID-19, enrolled during active disease. This receptor chain uses TRBV5-4 and TRBJ1-2; the D gene is perhaps TRBD1, on 5 matching bases. The CDR3 sequence is CASSLQGANYGYTF. In nucleotides, the sequence is TGTGCCAGCAGCTTGCAAGGGGCCAACTATGGCTACACCTTC.